This TCR beta chain was identified in a study of cytomegalovirus exposure and HLA in healthy donors. Findings of the study overall: When the data were analyzed later, several of the most significant clusters appeared to be linked to common viral pathogens.

The CDR3 sequence is 15 residues long. V was clipped by 1 base and J by 1 base; unmatched bases: 3. The germline CDR1 and CDR2 sequences are GTSNPN and SVGIG (reference sequence). Regarding this clone: Its antigen remains unidentified.

Vbeta (60) and Jbeta (13) primers were used in the PCR. Clones were sequenced by immunoSEQ multiplex PCR, and TCRdb holds only the in-frame ones, with some missing. The sample includes 170,000 or so clones, 70% to 85% seen only once; the top ten take roughly 1.4%. The TCR comes from a woman in her 30s in good health and CMV-seropositive. Sequenced sample: PBMCs. This chain links TRBV30 with TRBJ2-5, with 10 bases matching TRBD2. CDR3 DNA sequence: TGTGCCTGGAGTGGGACTAGCGGAATCCAAGAGACCCAGTACTTC. It is translated as CAWSGTSGIQETQYF. Full variable domain (outside the CDR3, taken from reference TRBV30 and TRBJ2-5): SQTIHQWPATLVQPVGSPLSLECTVEGTSNPNLYWYRQAAGRGLQLLFYSVGIGQISSEVPQNLSASRPQDRQFILSSKKLLLSDSGFYLCAWSGTSGIQETQYFGPGTRLLVL.